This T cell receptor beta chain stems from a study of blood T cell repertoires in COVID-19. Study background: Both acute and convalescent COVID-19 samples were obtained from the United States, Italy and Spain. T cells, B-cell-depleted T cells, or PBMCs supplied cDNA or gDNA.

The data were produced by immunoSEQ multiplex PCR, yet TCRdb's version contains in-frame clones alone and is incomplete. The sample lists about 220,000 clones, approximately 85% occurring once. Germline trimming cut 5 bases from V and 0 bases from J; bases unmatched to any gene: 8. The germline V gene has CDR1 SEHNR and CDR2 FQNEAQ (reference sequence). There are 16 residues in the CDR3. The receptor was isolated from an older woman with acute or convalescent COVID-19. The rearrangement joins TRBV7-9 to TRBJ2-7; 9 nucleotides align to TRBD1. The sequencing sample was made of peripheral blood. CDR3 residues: CASSPQGQGSSYEQYF. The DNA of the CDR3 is TGTGCCAGCAGCCCCCAGGGACAGGGATCCTCCTACGAGCAGTACTTC.